The 2 T cell receptor beta chains presented below share a single source sample, sequenced in a study of T cells in Graves' hyperthyroidism and ophthalmopathy. The source material, RNA transcripts, was used to amplify TCR beta CDR3 regions. Carried out on the TCR CDR3, a first-round RT-PCR used the HTBI primer set. TCRdb ran MiXCR on the multiplex PCR reads and lists one entry per CDR3 protein. This sample has around 520,000 distinct CDR3 sequences; about 15% occur once, and the top ten carry 17%. Sequenced: blood. The receptor source for this set is a young woman with Graves' hyperthyroidism.

The sample holds many counts of this clonotype. The rearrangement links TRBV27 to TRBJ1-1; D is ambiguous. This CDR3 region has 15 residues. The germline gives CDR1 MNHEY, CDR2 SMNVEV (reference sequence). Deletions cut 6 bases from V and 1 base from J, with 15 bases between. The CDR3, as DNA: TGTGCCAGCAGACCTATTCGCGGACCGAACACTGAAGCTTTCTTT. Its protein product is CASRPIRGPNTEAFF.

This clonotype has a count of ten or more. V is TRBV29-1 and J is TRBJ1-1; possibly TRBD1 for D (6 bases). Germline V lookup: CDR1 SQVTM, CDR2 ANQGSEA. The V gene lost 7 bases and the J gene lost 1 base, with 10 bases spanning the gap. There are 12 residues in the CDR3. The CDR3 region is CSALTGNTEAFF. CDR3 sequence (DNA): TGCAGCGCCCTGACAGGGAACACTGAAGCTTTCTTT.